This T cell receptor beta chain was sequenced for a study of blood T cell repertoires in COVID-19. Using immunoSEQ multiplex PCR, the repertoire was profiled, and TCRdb retains in-frame clones only, with some absent. Among 250,000 to 350,000 clones listed, about 88% were seen once. The sequencing input was PBMCs or T cells enriched from blood (not recorded which). The clonotype was recovered from a woman in her 50s who had recovered from COVID-19.

CDR3 amino acids: CASSLFVMDRGNEQYF. For the CDR3, the DNA is TGTGCCAGCAGCTTATTTGTAATGGACAGGGGCAACGAGCAGTACTTC. J is TRBJ2-7 and V is TRBV7-3, with 9 bases aligning to TRBD1. The CDR3 loop spans 16 amino acids. The germline gives CDR1 SGHTA, CDR2 FQGTGA. Trimming cost V 2 bases and J 5 bases; bases outside gene matches: 10.